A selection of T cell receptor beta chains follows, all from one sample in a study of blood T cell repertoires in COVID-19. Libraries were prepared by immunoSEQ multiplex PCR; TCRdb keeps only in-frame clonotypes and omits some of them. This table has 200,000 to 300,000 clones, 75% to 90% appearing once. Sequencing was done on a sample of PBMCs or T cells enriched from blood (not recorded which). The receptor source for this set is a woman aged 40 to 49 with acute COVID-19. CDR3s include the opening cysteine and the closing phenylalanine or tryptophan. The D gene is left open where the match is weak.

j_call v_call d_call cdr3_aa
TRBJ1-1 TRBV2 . CASSRQGDTEAFF
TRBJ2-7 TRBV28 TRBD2 CASSLRLAGDYEQYF
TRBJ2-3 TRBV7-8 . CASSLLTGSRSTDTQYF
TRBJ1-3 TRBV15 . CATSGGLSSGNTIYF
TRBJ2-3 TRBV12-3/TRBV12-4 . CASSSPRVQYF
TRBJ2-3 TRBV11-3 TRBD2 CAITRGGTSGTDTQYF
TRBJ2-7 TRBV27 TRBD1 CASSPTGSYEQYF
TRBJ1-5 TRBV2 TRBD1 CASSFLTGANQPQHF
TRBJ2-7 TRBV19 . CASSPGSAYEQYF
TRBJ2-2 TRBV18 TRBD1 CASSPQTGNTAGELFF
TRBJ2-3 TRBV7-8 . CASSLSRSTDTQYF
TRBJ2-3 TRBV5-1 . CASGAVEITDTQYF
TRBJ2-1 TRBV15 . CATSRGGASNEQFF
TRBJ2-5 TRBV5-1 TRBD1 CASSPRTGGETQYF
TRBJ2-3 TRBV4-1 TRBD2 CASSQLAGVPDTQYF
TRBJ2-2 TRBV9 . CASSVVSGGNTGELFF
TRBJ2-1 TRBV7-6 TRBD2 CASSWRDGLAVANEQFF
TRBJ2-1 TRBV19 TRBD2 CASSILAGGSYNEQFF
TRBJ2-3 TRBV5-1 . CASSLDGLNADTQYF
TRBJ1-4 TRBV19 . CASSLLPTATNEKLFF
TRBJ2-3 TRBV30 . CAWSGTGNTDTQYF
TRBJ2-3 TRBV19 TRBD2 CASSALAGVDTDTQYF
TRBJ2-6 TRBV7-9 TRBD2 CASSSPSGSGANVLTF
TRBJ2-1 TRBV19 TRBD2 CASSILAGGHNEQFF
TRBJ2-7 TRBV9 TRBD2 CASSVGLAGDHEQYF
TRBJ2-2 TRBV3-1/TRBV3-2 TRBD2 CASSSLAGETGELFF
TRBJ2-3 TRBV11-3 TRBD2 CASSLASGRGTQYF
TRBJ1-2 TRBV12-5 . CASESGTNLGGYTF
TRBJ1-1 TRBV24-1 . CATSDSTSYEAFF
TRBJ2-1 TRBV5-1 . CASSLTGELYNEQFF
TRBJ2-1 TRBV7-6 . CASSTTEGVANEQFF
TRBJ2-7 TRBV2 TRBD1 CASTRQGPSYEQYF
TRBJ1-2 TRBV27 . CASSPPGVTYGYTF
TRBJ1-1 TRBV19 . CASSISGKNTEAFF
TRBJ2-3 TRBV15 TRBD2 CATSRVGRAGVGPDTQYF
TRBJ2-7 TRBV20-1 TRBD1 CSASRDRVYEQYF
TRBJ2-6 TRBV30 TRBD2 CAWRGTSGSAVLTF
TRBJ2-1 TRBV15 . CATSRGGIGDEQFF
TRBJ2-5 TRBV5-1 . CASSYSRGRETQYF
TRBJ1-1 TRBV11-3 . CASSIGGNTEAFF
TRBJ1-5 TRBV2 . CASSEGGSQPQHF
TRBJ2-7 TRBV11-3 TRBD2 CASSLTVGLAGAEQYF
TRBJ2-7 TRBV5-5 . CASSPYQGTAYEQYF
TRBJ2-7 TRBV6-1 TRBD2 CASSEPSGSSEQYF
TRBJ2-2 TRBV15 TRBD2 CATSNGLAGYTGELFF
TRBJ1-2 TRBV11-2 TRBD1 CASSSLDRVGGYTF
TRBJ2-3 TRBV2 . CASSADSQITDTQYF
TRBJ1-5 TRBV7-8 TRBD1 CASSFETGEGQPQHF
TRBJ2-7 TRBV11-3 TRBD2 CASSGSGRAYEQYF
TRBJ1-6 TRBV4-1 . CASSLESSYNSPLHF
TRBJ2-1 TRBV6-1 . CASSEGGAFNEQFF
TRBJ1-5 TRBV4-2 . CASSQEGVGDQPQHF
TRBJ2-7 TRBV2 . CASSRLAERREQYF